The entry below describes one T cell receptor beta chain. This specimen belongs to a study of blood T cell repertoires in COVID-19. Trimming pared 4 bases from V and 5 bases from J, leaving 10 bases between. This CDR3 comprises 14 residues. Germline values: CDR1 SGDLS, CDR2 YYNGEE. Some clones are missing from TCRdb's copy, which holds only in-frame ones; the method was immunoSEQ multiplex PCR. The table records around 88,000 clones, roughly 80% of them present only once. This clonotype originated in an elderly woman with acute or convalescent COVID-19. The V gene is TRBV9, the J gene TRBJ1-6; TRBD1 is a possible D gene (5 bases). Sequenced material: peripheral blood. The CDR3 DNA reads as TGTGCCAGCAGCCCGCGGGGGAATAATTCACCCCTCCACTTT. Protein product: CASSPRGNNSPLHF. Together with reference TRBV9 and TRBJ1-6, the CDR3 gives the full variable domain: DSGVTQTPKHLITATGQRVTLRCSPRSGDLSVYWYQQSLDQGLQFLIQYYNGEERAKGNILERFSAQQFPDLHSELNLSSLELGDSALYFCASSPRGNNSPLHFGNGTRLTVT.